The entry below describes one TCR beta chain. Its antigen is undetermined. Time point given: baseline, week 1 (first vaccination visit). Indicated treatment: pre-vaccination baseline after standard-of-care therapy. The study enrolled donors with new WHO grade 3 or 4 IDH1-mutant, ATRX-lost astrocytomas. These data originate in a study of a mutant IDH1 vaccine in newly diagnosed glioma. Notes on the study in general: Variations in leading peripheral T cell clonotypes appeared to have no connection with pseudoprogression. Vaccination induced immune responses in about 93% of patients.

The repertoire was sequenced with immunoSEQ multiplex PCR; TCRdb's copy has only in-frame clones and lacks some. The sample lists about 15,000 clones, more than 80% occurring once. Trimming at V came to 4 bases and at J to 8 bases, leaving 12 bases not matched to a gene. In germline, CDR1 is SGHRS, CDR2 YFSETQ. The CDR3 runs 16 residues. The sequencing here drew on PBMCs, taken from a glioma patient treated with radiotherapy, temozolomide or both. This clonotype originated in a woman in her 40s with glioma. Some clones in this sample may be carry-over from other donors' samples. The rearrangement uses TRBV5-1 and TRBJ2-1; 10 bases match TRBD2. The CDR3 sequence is CASSVSLAGAGDEQFF. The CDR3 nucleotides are TGCGCCAGCAGCGTCTCCCTAGCGGGAGCCGGCGATGAGCAGTTCTTC.